A selection of T cell receptor beta chains follows, all from one sample in a study of T-cell reconstitution after alpha-beta-depleted transplantation in children. TCRdb processed the PCR reads anew with MiXCR; each CDR3 protein has one entry. Of about 290,000 distinct CDR3 sequences detected, over 7% appear once; the ten largest clones hold 9.1%. This specimen was peripheral blood, taken 360 days after TCRalphabeta/CD19-depleted stem cell transplant. The receptors here all came from a female patient aged 2-15 years who had a stem cell transplant for Fanconi anemia, so the T cells may come from the graft donor. Both conserved end residues are part of each CDR3. Each record gives: D gene, J gene, V gene, clone size, CDR3 protein, CDR3 DNA. A D gene is named only where the DNA matches it firmly. Size is omitted from some rows. Given values are once, few, many or a class for expanded clones.

D: TRBD2
J: TRBJ2-3
V: TRBV7-2
size: many
CDR3: CASSHRGESTDTQYF
DNA: TGTGCCAGCAGTCACCGGGGGGAGAGCACAGATACGCAGTATTTT

D: NA
J: TRBJ2-7
V: TRBV11-2
size: many
CDR3: CASSFGRAEQYF
DNA: TGTGCCAGCAGCTTCGGACGGGCCGAGCAGTACTTC

D: NA
J: TRBJ1-1
V: TRBV5-1
size: many
CDR3: CASSFVAGNDEAFF
DNA: TGCGCCAGCAGCTTTGTCGCGGGAAACGATGAAGCTTTCTTT

D: NA
J: TRBJ1-2
V: TRBV6-1
size: many
CDR3: CASSGQGWANYGYTF
DNA: TGTGCCAGCAGTGGGCAGGGATGGGCTAACTATGGCTACACCTTC

D: NA
J: TRBJ2-1
V: TRBV7-3
size: many
CDR3: CASSLNPLLDNEQFF
DNA: TGTGCCAGCAGCTTAAACCCCCTCCTGGACAATGAGCAGTTCTTC

D: NA
J: TRBJ2-3
V: TRBV7-9
size: NA
CDR3: CASRQLGQTTDTQYF
DNA: TGTGCCAGCAGGCAATTGGGACAAACCACAGATACGCAGTATTTT

D: TRBD1
J: TRBJ1-3
V: TRBV5-1
size: few
CDR3: CASSAEPGQIYF
DNA: TGCGCCAGCAGCGCCGAACCGGGACAGATATATTTT

D: NA
J: TRBJ2-7
V: TRBV13
size: few
CDR3: CASSSMIGASAAYEQYF
DNA: TGTGCCAGCAGCTCCATGATCGGGGCCAGTGCAGCCTACGAGCAGTACTTC

D: TRBD1
J: TRBJ1-3
V: TRBV10-2
size: many
CDR3: CASKRTGTGTGNTIYF
DNA: TGCGCCAGCAAGAGGACCGGGACAGGGACTGGAAACACCATATATTTT

D: NA
J: TRBJ1-2
V: TRBV4-2
size: NA
CDR3: CASSQDSYYGYTF
DNA: TGTGCCAGCAGCCAAGACAGTTATTATGGCTACACCTTC

D: NA
J: TRBJ2-7
V: TRBV5-1
size: many
CDR3: CASSLVEGSEQYF
DNA: TGCGCCAGCAGCTTGGTAGAGGGATCCGAGCAGTACTTC

D: TRBD1
J: TRBJ2-5
V: TRBV9
size: many
CDR3: CASSVGGQGGETQYF
DNA: TGTGCCAGCAGCGTAGGAGGACAGGGCGGAGAGACCCAGTACTTC

D: NA
J: TRBJ2-2
V: TRBV5-6
size: many
CDR3: CASSFRIPVSTGELFF
DNA: TGTGCCAGCAGCTTTAGGATACCCGTCTCTACCGGGGAGCTGTTTTTT

D: TRBD2
J: TRBJ2-7
V: TRBV9
size: many
CDR3: CASSEGTSGSHAYEQYF
DNA: TGTGCCAGCAGCGAGGGGACTAGCGGGAGCCACGCCTACGAGCAGTACTTC

D: NA
J: TRBJ1-2
V: TRBV20-1
size: many
CDR3: CSARDWGDNYGYTF
DNA: TGCAGTGCTAGAGATTGGGGGGATAACTATGGCTACACCTTC

D: TRBD1
J: TRBJ1-1
V: TRBV5-1
size: many
CDR3: CASSEIHRGDTEAFF
DNA: TGCGCCAGCAGCGAGATACACAGGGGGGACACTGAAGCTTTCTTT

D: NA
J: TRBJ1-2
V: TRBV29-1
size: many
CDR3: CSVGLGGRGRGRGYTF
DNA: TGCAGCGTGGGCCTTGGGGGTAGGGGACGAGGGAGAGGCTACACCTTC

D: NA
J: TRBJ2-7
V: TRBV5-6
size: NA
CDR3: CASSLWVSPGAELYEQYF
DNA: TGTGCCAGCAGCTTGTGGGTCTCTCCTGGGGCAGAACTTTACGAGCAGTACTTC